This T cell receptor beta chain is from a study of CD8 T cells in Susac syndrome. The CDR3 consists of 11 residues. Germline assignment: CDR1 SQVTM and CDR2 ANQGSEA. Between the trimmed V and J ends, which lost 4 bases and 8 bases, there was a span of 8 bases. This clonotype was detected only once. With random hexamers, about 0.45 to 1 ug RNA was reverse transcribed. TCRdb used MiXCR to reprocess the immunoSEQ multiplex PCR reads, holding one entry per CDR3 protein. The sample carries 90,000 to 110,000 distinct CDR3 sequences, 95% to 98% recorded once. The clonotype comes from a human donor in good health. The material sequenced was CD4+ T cells from PBMCs. The chain carries TRBV29-1 and TRBJ1-4; no clear D. The DNA of the CDR3 is TGCAGCGTTGTCCTTGGGGAAAAACTGTTTTTT. Protein: CSVVLGEKLFF.